The 17 T cell receptor beta chains listed next were all sequenced from one sample in a study of T cell responses to AZD1222 COVID-19 vaccine. Data came from immunoSEQ multiplex PCR; TCRdb stores just in-frame clones and leaves some out. The data show 200,000 or so clones, 85% to 95% seen once. Material: peripheral blood, obtained on day 0 of AZD1222 vaccination. These receptors were collected from an adult in good health.

The V call is TRBV4-3, the J call TRBJ2-7, with D perhaps matching TRBD1 or TRBD2 (5 bases each). Germline CDR1 and CDR2: LGHNA and YSLEER. V lost 1 base and J 9 bases, leaving 25 bases between the germline ends. The CDR3 sequence is 17 residues long. The CDR3 is CASSQVKSPRDHQGQYV. CDR3 in DNA: TGCGCCAGCAGCCAAGTCAAGTCTCCCCGGGACCATCAGGGGCAGTACGTC.

The CDR3, as DNA: TGTGCCAGTAGTATGATCGGACAGTTCAAAGATGGCTACACCTTC. Encoded protein: CASSMIGQFKDGYTF. The chain links TRBV19 to TRBJ1-2; perhaps TRBD1 as D (6 bases). CDR3 length: 15 amino acids. Germline V gene lookup returns CDR1 LNHDA and CDR2 SQIVND (reference sequence). The V gene lost 3 bases and the J gene lost 6 bases, with 17 bases spanning the gap.

The V call is TRBV24-1, the J call TRBJ2-4, with no clear D. The CDR3 is 16 amino acids. The V gene's germline CDR1 is KGHDR and CDR2 SFDVKD. V lost 3 bases to trimming and J lost 0 bases, with 11 bases between them. The CDR3 sequence: CATSDPRRIAKNIQYF. CDR3 coding DNA: TGTGCCACCAGTGATCCGCGGCGTATAGCCAAAAACATTCAGTACTTC.

The CDR3 is CSAEPTGRSTEAFF. DNA for the CDR3: TGCAGCGCGGAGCCCACAGGAAGGAGCACTGAAGCTTTCTTT. The genes are TRBV29-1 and TRBJ1-1, with TRBD1 as a possible D gene (5 bases). Germline CDR1 reads SQVTM; CDR2 reads ANQGSEA. V gave up 7 bases and J gave up 4 bases, with 19 bases separating them. This CDR3 is 14 amino acids long.

This clone was recorded only once. The J gene is TRBJ1-1, the V gene TRBV12-3 or TRBV12-4, with 8 bases that match TRBD1. Trimming at V came to 5 bases and at J to 4 bases, leaving 0 bases not matched to a gene. CDR3 length: 12 residues. The CDR3 loop is CASSDRGTEAFF. The DNA for the CDR3 is TGTGCCAGCAGTGACAGGGGCACTGAAGCTTTCTTT.

The V and J genes are TRBV19 and TRBJ2-1, with D possibly being TRBD2 (6 bases). The germline gives CDR1 LNHDA, CDR2 SQIVND (reference sequence). CDR3 size: 12 residues. V gave up 6 bases and J gave up 7 bases, with 10 bases separating them. The CDR3 is CASRDGGNEQFF. CDR3 nucleotides: TGTGCCAGTAGAGATGGGGGGAATGAGCAGTTCTTC. Full variable domain (rest looked up from reference TRBV19 and TRBJ2-1): DGGITQSPKYLFRKEGQNVTLSCEQNLNHDAMYWYRQDPGQGLRLIYYSQIVNDFQKGDIAEGYSVSREKKESFPLTVTSAQKNPTAFYLCASRDGGNEQFFGPGTRLTVL.

CDR3: CASSVGDAYEQYF. In nucleotides, the CDR3 is TGTGCCAGCAGCGTGGGGGATGCCTACGAGCAGTACTTC. The V gene is TRBV7-6, the J gene TRBJ2-7; D assignment may be TRBD1 or TRBD2 (5 bases each). The V end was cut by 5 bases, the J end by 2 bases, with 10 bases between. The CDR3 spans 13 residues. Germline V gene lookup returns CDR1 SGHVS and CDR2 FNYEAQ.

The chain links TRBV4-3 to TRBJ2-6, with TRBD1 identical over 10 bases. The V segment lost 1 base and the J segment 1 base; nucleotides outside the gene matches: 1. From germline, CDR1 is LGHNA and CDR2 YSLEER. This CDR3 region has 17 residues. The CDR3 sequence is CASSQGQGASGANVLTF. The CDR3 region has the DNA TGCGCCAGCAGCCAAGGACAGGGGGCTTCTGGGGCCAACGTCCTGACTTTC.

The chain uses TRBV4-3 and TRBJ1-5, with a possible D match to TRBD1 (5 bases). Trimming cost V 0 bases and J 9 bases, with 18 bases left between them. The CDR3 consists of 16 residues. Germline V gene lookup returns CDR1 LGHNA and CDR2 YSLEER. The CDR3, as DNA: TGCGCCAGCAGCCAAGAAGCTCCAGGGATTGTGGGGCCCCAGCATTTT. The encoded protein is CASSQEAPGIVGPQHF.

The chain is built from TRBV6-5 and TRBJ1-3, with TRBD1 identical over 7 bases. Germline values: CDR1 MNHEY, CDR2 SVGAGI. Losses at the gene ends were 5 bases for V and 1 base for J; bases not matched to a gene: 5. The CDR3 is made up of 15 amino acids. The CDR3: CASSPWTGSGNTIYF. Here the CDR3 DNA reads TGTGCCAGCAGTCCCTGGACAGGTTCTGGAAACACCATATATTTT.

The J gene is TRBJ1-1, the V gene TRBV5-1; a possible D gene is TRBD1 (5 bases). CDR1 is SGHRS, CDR2 YFSETQ, per germline. Trimming took 1 base from V and 3 from J, leaving 13 bases between them. The CDR3 has 15 residues. CDR3 DNA sequence: TGCGCCAGCAGCTTGCTGGCAGGGAAAGACACTGAAGCTTTCTTT. Its protein is CASSLLAGKDTEAFF.

The genes are TRBV10-3 and TRBJ1-3; TRBD1 is a possible D gene (5 bases). V shed 2 bases and J shed 3 bases, with 17 bases lying between them. The germline V gene has CDR1 ENHRY and CDR2 SYGVKD. The CDR3 covers 17 residues. CDR3 DNA: TGTGCCATCAGTGAGCCGGGGGACCCGGCGGGTGGAAACACCATATATTTT. Translated, it gives CAISEPGDPAGGNTIYF.

This CDR3 is CASSLALTSPETQYF. CDR3 in DNA: TGTGCCAGCAGCTTAGCTTTGACTAGCCCGGAGACCCAGTACTTC. This chain links TRBV11-2 with TRBJ2-5; 7 bases map to TRBD2. Germline trimming cut 1 base from V and 5 bases from J; bases unmatched to any gene: 7. This CDR3 region has 15 residues. Germline assignment: CDR1 SGHAT and CDR2 FQNNGV.

The chain recombines TRBV24-1 with TRBJ2-2; the match to TRBD1 covers 8 bases. V shed 4 bases and J 1 base; nucleotides not matched to a gene: 7. The CDR3 spans 17 residues. The germline CDR1 and CDR2 sequences are KGHDR and SFDVKD. The CDR3 sequence is CATSDPSGTGNTGELFF. CDR3 nucleotides: TGTGCCACCAGTGACCCATCCGGGACAGGGAACACCGGGGAGCTGTTTTTT.

This rearrangement joins TRBV5-6 to TRBJ1-1, with D uncertain. This CDR3 comprises 13 residues. The V gene lost 0 bases and the J gene lost 1 base, with 4 bases spanning the gap. Germline CDR1 SGHDT, CDR2 YYEEEE. CDR3 residues: CASSLDENTEAFF. The CDR3 nucleotides are TGTGCCAGCAGCTTGGATGAGAACACTGAAGCTTTCTTT.

CDR3 DNA sequence: TGTGCCAGCAGCCTTGACAGGGGTCGAGGCACCGGGGAGCTGTTTTTT. Protein product: CASSLDRGRGTGELFF. The V gene is TRBV11-3, the J gene TRBJ2-2; TRBD1 matches at 8 bases. The CDR3 length is 16 residues. Germline values: CDR1 SGHNT, CDR2 YENEEA. V trimming: 5 bases; J trimming: 4 bases; junction bases outside the gene matches: 9. Full variable domain (rest looked up from reference TRBV11-3 and TRBJ2-2): EAGVVQSPRYKIIEKKQPVAFWCNPISGHNTLYWYLQNLGQGPELLIRYENEEAVDDSQLPKDRFSAERLKGVDSTLKIQPAELGDSAVYLCASSLDRGRGTGELFFGEGSRLTVL.

The chain employs TRBV19 and TRBJ1-1; tentative D call: TRBD1 (6 bases). V shed 6 bases and J shed 5 bases, with 16 bases lying between them. The CDR3 loop spans 14 amino acids. Per germline, CDR1 LNHDA and CDR2 SQIVND (reference sequence). CDR3 bases: TGTGCCAGTAGGAAGCAGGGGCGGGGGACTGAAGCTTTCTTT. Residues: CASRKQGRGTEAFF.